This TCR beta chain emerged from a study of blood T cell repertoires in COVID-19. At the level of the study: Whether acute or convalescent, the COVID-19 samples came from the United States, Italy and Spain.

TCRdb's copy holds only in-frame clones and misses some; the assay was immunoSEQ multiplex PCR. This repertoire shows some 110,000 clones, 65% to 80% found once; its top ten account for approximately 5.6%. V lost 1 base to trimming and J lost 4 bases, with 13 bases between them. The length of the CDR3 is 15 residues. Germline assignment: CDR1 LGHNA and CDR2 YSLEER. The TCR was taken from a man aged 65 to 79 with acute or convalescent COVID-19. This chain links TRBV4-3 with TRBJ1-2; D is ambiguous. Material for sequencing was peripheral blood. Here the CDR3 reads CASSQALTDRYGYTF. The CDR3 DNA is TGCGCCAGCAGCCAAGCACTTACAGACCGCTATGGCTACACCTTC.